This T cell receptor beta chain was sequenced in a study of beta chain features in type 1 diabetes. Whole-study results and caveats: Researchers caution that PCR might favor shorter templates, equally among patients and controls. In the patient group, naive, central memory and Treg TCRB repertoires seemed more alike than in the healthy donor group. All four CD4+ subsets of Type 1 diabetes patients contained TCRB CDR3s that were moderately but significantly shorter.

This CDR3 comprises 15 residues. Germline CDR1 reads SQVTM; CDR2 reads ANQGSEA. V was shortened by 3 bases and J by 1 base, with 15 bases between the two germline ends. This clone has a handful of counts. Its antigen is unknown. Investigators reverse transcribed all isolated RNA, so they sequenced expressed TCRB transcripts. Produced via immunoSEQ multiplex PCR; TCRdb's table is partial and in-frame only. The sample consists of 200,000 to 250,000 clones, about 9.3% of them appearing once. This clonotype was sampled from a woman under 30 in good health. The chain joins TRBV29-1 to TRBJ1-1; D is ambiguous. Source material: naive CD4+ T cells from blood. CDR3 coding DNA: TGCAGCGTTGATCCCAGGTCCCTGAGGAACACTGAAGCTTTCTTT. Translated: CSVDPRSLRNTEAFF.